This T cell receptor beta chain derives from a study of naive and memory T cell subsets. Study outcomes and limitations: Naive repertoires, especially CD8, held a few larger clonotypes, possibly memory cells re-expressing CD45RA. No ground truth validated the naive and memory repertoire findings. A clonotype means one alpha or beta sequence, not an alpha/beta pair. In CD4 and CD8 cells, diversity dropped from naive through EMRA.

An equimolar mix of two oligonucleotides served as the beta constant-region primer for TRBC1 and TRBC2. Four rounds of PCR amplified the ligated cDNA using nested alpha and beta constant-region primers plus SP2. TCRdb processed the UMI-ligation and nested PCR reads anew with MiXCR; each CDR3 protein has one entry. The sample carries around 140,000 distinct CDR3 sequences, about a fifth recorded once. Germline V gene sequence: CDR1 SGHNT, CDR2 YENEEA. V lost 4 bases to trimming and J lost 7 bases, with 20 bases between them. The CDR3 covers 15 residues. Of note for this clonotype: Its antigen is as yet unknown.

This TCR came from a human donor in good health. V and J are TRBV11-3 and TRBJ2-7; tentatively, D is TRBD1 (5 bases). Sequences were obtained from naive CD8+ T cells from blood. CDR3: CASSSTGLPKEEQYF. The CDR3 region has the DNA TGTGCCAGCAGCTCAACAGGCCTCCCGAAGGAAGAGCAGTACTTC.